A selection of T cell receptor beta chains follows, all from one sample in a study of cytomegalovirus exposure and HLA in healthy donors. Produced via immunoSEQ multiplex PCR; TCRdb's table is partial and in-frame only. The sample contains more than 150,000 clones, about 84% of which appear only once. Material: PBMCs. These receptors were taken from a man over 45 in good health and CMV-seronegative. CDR3s leave out the opening cysteine and the closing phenylalanine or tryptophan. Some rows have no size entry. The others give once, few or many, or a class for an expanded clone.

abundance | j_gene | v_gene | CDR3aa
once | TRBJ1-6 | TRBV19 | ASNTGSSYNSPLH
. | TRBJ2-1 | TRBV19 | ASSTGTDYNEQF
. | TRBJ1-1 | TRBV18 | ASSPGQANTEAF
. | TRBJ1-2 | TRBV4-1 | ASSSKPEGFYGYT
. | TRBJ2-7 | TRBV11-2 | ASSLARTGDEQY
. | TRBJ2-3 | TRBV7-2 | ASSFVPNTQY
. | TRBJ1-5 | TRBV15 | ATSASLNPFFGRTDGYQPQH
few | TRBJ1-6 | TRBV9 | ASSVDADTYSPLH
few | TRBJ1-1 | TRBV27 | ASTGQGLGNTEAF
. | TRBJ1-1 | TRBV6-5 | ASRPDLQGRTEAF
. | TRBJ1-3 | TRBV4-3 | ASSQETWAASGNTIY
. | TRBJ1-1 | TRBV9 | ASSVVGQGAPLNTEAF
. | TRBJ2-1 | TRBV27 | ASRPGTSGLYNEQF
. | TRBJ2-1 | TRBV7-9 | SSSSGGGAGEQF
few | TRBJ2-3 | TRBV6-6 | ASIPIQGASTDTQY
. | TRBJ2-5 | TRBV4-1 | ASSHQGTEETQY
. | TRBJ2-7 | TRBV18 | ASSPTGTHYEQY
. | TRBJ2-5 | TRBV2 | ASSEAKIGALN
. | TRBJ1-6 | TRBV6-6 | ASSYSSGIVGSPLH
. | TRBJ2-3 | TRBV5-1 | ASSFTGTSGGVADTQY
. | TRBJ2-5 | TRBV7-2 | ASSLVLARQETQY
. | TRBJ2-3 | TRBV5-1 | ASRGGSTDTQY
once | TRBJ2-5 | TRBV28 | ASSLPIAVGAKAQY
once | TRBJ1-1 | TRBV5-6 | ASSPSGSGTEAF
. | TRBJ1-6 | TRBV29-1 | SGSRVSSYNSPLH
. | TRBJ2-7 | TRBV5-6 | ASSFYGTSPHEQY
. | TRBJ1-5 | TRBV21-1 | ASSKNSQGLDNQPQH
. | TRBJ2-7 | TRBV11-1 | ASSYRDRAYEQY
. | TRBJ2-7 | TRBV19 | ASSIGQGSYEQY
. | TRBJ1-2 | TRBV7-9 | ASIHDRVYGYT
. | TRBJ1-5 | TRBV4-1 | ASSQVGDRRGNQPQH
. | TRBJ2-7 | TRBV12-5 | ASGWAGKGAYEQY
. | TRBJ1-3 | TRBV14 | ASSRGRNSGNTIY
. | TRBJ2-5 | TRBV5-4 | ASSLGRAETQY
. | TRBJ1-6 | TRBV5-6 | ASTIWGVLSSYNSPLH
. | TRBJ1-1 | TRBV7-9 | ASSLVQGSEAF
. | TRBJ1-1 | TRBV7-2 | ASSLTRGVNTEAF
few | TRBJ1-5 | TRBV19 | ASSKQGQGVNQPQH
. | TRBJ1-1 | TRBV7-9 | SSSLGTVDTEAF
. | TRBJ2-3 | TRBV2 | ASGGAGIDTQY
few | TRBJ2-2 | TRBV9 | ASSVETHNTGELF
. | TRBJ2-3 | TRBV11-3 | ASSQGGLVTDTQY
. | TRBJ1-2 | TRBV5-6 | ASSLGRSGYYGYT
. | TRBJ2-7 | TRBV18 | ASSYDGTVSYEQY
. | TRBJ2-2 | TRBV7-9 | ASSSPGQANTGELF
. | TRBJ2-1 | TRBV30 | AWRQGGGHNEQF
. | TRBJ2-3 | TRBV9 | ASSVSGASTDTQY
. | TRBJ1-2 | TRBV19 | ASSNRDRGYYGYT
. | TRBJ2-3 | TRBV9 | ASSVEPTVADTQY
. | TRBJ1-4 | TRBV20-1 | SARANEKLF
. | TRBJ1-1 | TRBV30 | AWSPGTGPNTEAF
. | TRBJ2-7 | TRBV5-1 | ASSWGGHEQY
few | TRBJ1-2 | TRBV6-6 | ASRDGQGGNYGYT
. | TRBJ2-7 | TRBV2 | ASSEGRYEQY
. | TRBJ1-6 | TRBV6-1 | ASSESGRSPLH
. | TRBJ2-4 | TRBV27 | ASWETVGGNIQY
. | TRBJ2-3 | TRBV30 | AWATGVTQY
. | TRBJ2-3 | TRBV5-1 | ASSSSTDTQY
few | TRBJ1-4 | TRBV6-5 | ASSPVTGVEKLF
. | TRBJ1-5 | TRBV6-6 | ASRRTGGEPQH